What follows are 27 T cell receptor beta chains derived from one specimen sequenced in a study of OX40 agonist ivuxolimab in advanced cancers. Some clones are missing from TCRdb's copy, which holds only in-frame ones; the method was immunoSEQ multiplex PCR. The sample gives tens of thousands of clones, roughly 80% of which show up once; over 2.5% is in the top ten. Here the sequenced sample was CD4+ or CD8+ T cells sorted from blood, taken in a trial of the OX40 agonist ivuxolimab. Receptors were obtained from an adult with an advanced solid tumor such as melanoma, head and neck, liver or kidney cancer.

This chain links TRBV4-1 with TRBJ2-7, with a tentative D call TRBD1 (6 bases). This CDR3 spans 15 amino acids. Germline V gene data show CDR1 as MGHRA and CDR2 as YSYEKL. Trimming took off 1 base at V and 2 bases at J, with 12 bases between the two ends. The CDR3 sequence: CASSQVTGITYEQYF. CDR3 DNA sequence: TGCGCCAGCAGCCAAGTTACAGGGATAACCTACGAGCAGTACTTC.

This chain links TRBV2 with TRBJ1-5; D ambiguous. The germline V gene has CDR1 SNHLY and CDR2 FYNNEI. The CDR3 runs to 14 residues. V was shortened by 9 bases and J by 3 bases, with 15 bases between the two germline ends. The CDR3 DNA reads TGTGCCAGTGGACTTGATTCTCTCAATCAGCCCCAGCATTTT. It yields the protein CASGLDSLNQPQHF.

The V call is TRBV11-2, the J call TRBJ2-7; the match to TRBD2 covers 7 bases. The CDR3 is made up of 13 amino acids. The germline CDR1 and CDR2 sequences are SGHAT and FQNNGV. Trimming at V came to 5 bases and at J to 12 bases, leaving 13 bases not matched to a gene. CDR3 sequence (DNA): TGTGCCAGCAGCCCTGGGGGGGAGGGAAGGCGGTACTTC. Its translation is CASSPGGEGRRYF.

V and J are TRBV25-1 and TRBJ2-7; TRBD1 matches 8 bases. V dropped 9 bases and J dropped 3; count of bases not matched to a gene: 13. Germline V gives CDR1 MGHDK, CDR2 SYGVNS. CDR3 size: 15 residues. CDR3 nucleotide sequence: TGTGCCAGTAGAGGACAGGGCCTAACCCACTACGAGCAGTACTTC. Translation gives CASRGQGLTHYEQYF.

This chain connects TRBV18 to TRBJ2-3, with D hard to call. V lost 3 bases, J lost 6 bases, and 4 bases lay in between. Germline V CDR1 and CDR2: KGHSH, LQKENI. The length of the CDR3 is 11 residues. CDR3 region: CASSPGDTQYF. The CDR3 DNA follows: TGTGCCAGCTCACCCGGGGATACGCAGTATTTT.

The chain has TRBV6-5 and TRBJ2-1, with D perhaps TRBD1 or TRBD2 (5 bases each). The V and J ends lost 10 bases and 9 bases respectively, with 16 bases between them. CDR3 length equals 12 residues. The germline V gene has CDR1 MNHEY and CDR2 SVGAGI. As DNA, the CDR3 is TGTGCCACGTTGGGGGAGTATACTGAGCAGTTCTTC. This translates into CATLGEYTEQFF.

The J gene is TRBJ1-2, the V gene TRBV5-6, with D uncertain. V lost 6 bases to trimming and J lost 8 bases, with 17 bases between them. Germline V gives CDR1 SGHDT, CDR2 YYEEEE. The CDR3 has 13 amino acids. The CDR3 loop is CASNSGGSSGYTF. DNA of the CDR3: TGTGCCAGCAACTCCGGAGGAAGCTCCGGCTACACCTTC.

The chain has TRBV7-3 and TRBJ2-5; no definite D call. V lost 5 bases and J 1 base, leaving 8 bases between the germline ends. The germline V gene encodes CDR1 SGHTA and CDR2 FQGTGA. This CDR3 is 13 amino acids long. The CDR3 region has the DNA TGTGCCAGCAGCCTATCCCCCCAAGAGACCCAGTACTTC. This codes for CASSLSPQETQYF.

CDR3 nucleotide sequence: TGTGCCAGCAGCCCTCGGGACAGATCGATCGAGCAGTACTTC. It yields the protein CASSPRDRSIEQYF. This sequence joins TRBV27 and TRBJ2-7, with 7 positions matching TRBD1. Germline V gene lookup returns CDR1 MNHEY and CDR2 SMNVEV (reference sequence). V trimming: 6 bases; J trimming: 6 bases; junction bases outside the gene matches: 11. CDR3 length: 14 residues.

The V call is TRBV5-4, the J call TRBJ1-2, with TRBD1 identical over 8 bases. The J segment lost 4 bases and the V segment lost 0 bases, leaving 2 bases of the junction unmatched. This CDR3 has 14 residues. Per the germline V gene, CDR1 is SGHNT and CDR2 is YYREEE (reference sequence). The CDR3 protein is CASSLGTGGYGYTF. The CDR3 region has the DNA TGTGCCAGCAGCTTGGGTACAGGGGGCTATGGCTACACCTTC.

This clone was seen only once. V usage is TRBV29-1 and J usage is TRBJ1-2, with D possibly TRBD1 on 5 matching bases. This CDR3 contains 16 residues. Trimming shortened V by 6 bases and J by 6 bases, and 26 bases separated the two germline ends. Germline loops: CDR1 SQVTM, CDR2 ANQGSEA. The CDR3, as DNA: TGCAGCGTCATTCCCGGGGGGAGGGCTGCCTTCGATGGCTACACCTTC. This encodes CSVIPGGRAAFDGYTF.

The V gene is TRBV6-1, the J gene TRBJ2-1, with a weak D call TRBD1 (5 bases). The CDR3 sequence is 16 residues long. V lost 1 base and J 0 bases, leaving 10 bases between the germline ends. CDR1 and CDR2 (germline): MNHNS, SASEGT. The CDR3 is CASSEDWTHSYNEQFF. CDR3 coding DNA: TGTGCCAGCAGTGAAGACTGGACACACTCCTACAATGAGCAGTTCTTC.

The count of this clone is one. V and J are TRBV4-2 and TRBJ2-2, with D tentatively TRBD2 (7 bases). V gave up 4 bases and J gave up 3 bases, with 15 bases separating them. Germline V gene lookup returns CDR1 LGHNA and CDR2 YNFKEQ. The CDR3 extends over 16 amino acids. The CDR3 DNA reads TGTGCCAGCAGCCGACAACTGGGGGGGCACACCGGGGAGCTGTTTTTT. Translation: CASSRQLGGHTGELFF.

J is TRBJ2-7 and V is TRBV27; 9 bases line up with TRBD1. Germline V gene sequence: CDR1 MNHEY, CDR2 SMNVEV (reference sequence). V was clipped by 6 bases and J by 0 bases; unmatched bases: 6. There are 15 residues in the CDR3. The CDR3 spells CASRLGTGTSYEQYF. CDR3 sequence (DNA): TGTGCCAGCAGGCTTGGGACAGGGACCTCCTACGAGCAGTACTTC.

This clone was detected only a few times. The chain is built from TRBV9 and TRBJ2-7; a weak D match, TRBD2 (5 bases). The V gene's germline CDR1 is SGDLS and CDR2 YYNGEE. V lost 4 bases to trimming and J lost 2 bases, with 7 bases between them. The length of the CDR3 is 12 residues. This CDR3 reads CASSPEAYEQYF. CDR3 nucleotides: TGTGCCAGCAGCCCGGAGGCCTACGAGCAGTACTTC.

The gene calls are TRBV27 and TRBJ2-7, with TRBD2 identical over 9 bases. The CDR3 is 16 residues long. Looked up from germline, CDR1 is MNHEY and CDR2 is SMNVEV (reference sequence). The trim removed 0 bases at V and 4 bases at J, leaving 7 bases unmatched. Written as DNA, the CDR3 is TGTGCCAGCAGTTTATCGGTAGCGGGGGTCCCTTACGAGCAGTACTTC. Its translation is CASSLSVAGVPYEQYF.

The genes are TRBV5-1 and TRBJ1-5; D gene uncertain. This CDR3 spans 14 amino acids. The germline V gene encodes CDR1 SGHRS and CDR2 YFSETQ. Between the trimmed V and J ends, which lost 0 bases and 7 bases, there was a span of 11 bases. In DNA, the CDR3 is TGCGCCAGCAGCTTGGAAGGGTGGAGACAGCCCCAGCATTTT. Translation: CASSLEGWRQPQHF.

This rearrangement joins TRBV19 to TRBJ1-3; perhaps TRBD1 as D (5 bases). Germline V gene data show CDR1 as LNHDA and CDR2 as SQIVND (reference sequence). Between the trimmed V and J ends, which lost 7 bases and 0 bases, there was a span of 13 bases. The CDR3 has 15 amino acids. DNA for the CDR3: TGTGCCAGTATTGGTCCGGGACGCTCTGGAAACACCATATATTTT. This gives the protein CASIGPGRSGNTIYF.

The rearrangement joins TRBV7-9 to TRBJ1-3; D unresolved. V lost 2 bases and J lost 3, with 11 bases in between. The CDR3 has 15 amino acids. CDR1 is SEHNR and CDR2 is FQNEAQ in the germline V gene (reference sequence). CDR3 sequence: CASSLFSELGNTIYF. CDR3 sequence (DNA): TGTGCCAGCAGCTTATTTTCGGAACTTGGAAACACCATATATTTT.

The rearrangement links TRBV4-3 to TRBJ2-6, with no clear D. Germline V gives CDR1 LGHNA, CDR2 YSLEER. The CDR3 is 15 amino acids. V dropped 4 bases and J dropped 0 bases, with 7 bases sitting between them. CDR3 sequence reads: CASSPTPSGANVLTF. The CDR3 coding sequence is TGCGCCAGCAGCCCCACTCCCTCTGGGGCCAACGTCCTGACTTTC.

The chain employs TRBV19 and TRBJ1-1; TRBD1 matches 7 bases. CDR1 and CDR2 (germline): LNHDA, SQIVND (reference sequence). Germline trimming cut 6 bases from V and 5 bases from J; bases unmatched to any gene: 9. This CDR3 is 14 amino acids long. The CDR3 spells CASSVGTARTEAFF. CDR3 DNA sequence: TGTGCCAGTAGCGTGGGGACAGCCAGGACTGAAGCTTTCTTT.

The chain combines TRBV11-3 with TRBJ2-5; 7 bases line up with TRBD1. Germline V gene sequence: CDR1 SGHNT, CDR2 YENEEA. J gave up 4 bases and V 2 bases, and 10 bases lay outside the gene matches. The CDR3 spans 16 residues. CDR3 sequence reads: CASSLLSGTVGETQYF. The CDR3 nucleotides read TGTGCCAGCAGCTTACTATCCGGGACAGTTGGAGAGACCCAGTACTTC.

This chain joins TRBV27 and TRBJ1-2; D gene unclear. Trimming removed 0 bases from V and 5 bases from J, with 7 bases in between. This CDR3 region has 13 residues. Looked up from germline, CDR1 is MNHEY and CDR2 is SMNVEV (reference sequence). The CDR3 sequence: CASSLSGNYGYTF. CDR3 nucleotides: TGTGCCAGCAGTTTATCAGGGAATTATGGCTACACCTTC.

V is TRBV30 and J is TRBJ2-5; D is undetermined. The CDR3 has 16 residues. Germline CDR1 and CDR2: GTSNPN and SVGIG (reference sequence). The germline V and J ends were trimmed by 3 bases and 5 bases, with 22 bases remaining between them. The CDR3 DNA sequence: TGTGCCTGGAGGGACCATGGTGGAGTTGGGTGGGAGACCCAGTACTTC. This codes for CAWRDHGGVGWETQYF.

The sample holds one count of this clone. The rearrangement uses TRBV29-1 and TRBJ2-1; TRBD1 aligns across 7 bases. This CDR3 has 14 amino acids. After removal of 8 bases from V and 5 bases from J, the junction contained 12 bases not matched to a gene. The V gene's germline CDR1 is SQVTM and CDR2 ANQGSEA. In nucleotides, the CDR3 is TGCAGCTACCACAGGGGCCTACCCCACAATGAGCAGTTCTTC. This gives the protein CSYHRGLPHNEQFF.

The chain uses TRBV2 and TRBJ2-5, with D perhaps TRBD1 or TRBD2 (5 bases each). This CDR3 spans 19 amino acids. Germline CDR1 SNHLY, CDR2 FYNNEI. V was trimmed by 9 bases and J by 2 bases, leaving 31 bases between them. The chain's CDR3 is CASPPPPGRGSRRQETQYF. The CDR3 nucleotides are TGTGCCAGTCCTCCCCCCCCGGGAAGGGGTAGTCGAAGACAAGAGACCCAGTACTTC.

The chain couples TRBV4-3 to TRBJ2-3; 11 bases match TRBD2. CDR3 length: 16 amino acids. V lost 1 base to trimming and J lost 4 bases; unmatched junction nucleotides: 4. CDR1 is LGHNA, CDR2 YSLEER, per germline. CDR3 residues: CASSQGLAGGPDTQYF. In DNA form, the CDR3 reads TGCGCCAGCAGCCAAGGGCTAGCGGGGGGCCCAGATACGCAGTATTTT.